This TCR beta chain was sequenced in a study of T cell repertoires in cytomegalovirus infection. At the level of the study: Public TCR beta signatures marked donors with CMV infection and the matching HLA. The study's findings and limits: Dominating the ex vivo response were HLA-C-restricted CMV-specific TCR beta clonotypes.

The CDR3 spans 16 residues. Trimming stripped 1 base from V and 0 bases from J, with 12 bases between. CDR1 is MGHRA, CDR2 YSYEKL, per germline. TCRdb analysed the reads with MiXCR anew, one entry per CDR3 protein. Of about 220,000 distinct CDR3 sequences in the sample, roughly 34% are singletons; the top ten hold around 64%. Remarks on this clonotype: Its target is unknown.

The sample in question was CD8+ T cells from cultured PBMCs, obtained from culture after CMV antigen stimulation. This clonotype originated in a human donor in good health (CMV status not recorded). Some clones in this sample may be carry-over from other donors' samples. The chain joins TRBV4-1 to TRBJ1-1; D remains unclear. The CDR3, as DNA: TGCGCCAGCAGCCAAGGAAGCCAAGCCATGAACACTGAAGCTTTCTTT. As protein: CASSQGSQAMNTEAFF.